This passage covers 9 T cell receptor beta chains from one sample sequenced in a study of T cell repertoires in cytomegalovirus infection. For these TCRs, the target antigens are not known. TCRdb analysed the reads with MiXCR anew, one entry per CDR3 protein. The sample shows approximately 470,000 distinct CDR3 sequences, about 39% of them seen only once. This sample comprised cultured PBMCs, obtained from culture after CMV antigen stimulation. All receptors come from a human donor in good health (CMV status not recorded). Some clones in this sample may be carry-over from other donors' samples.

This clonotype was observed a few times. J is TRBJ1-1 and V is TRBV7-2; the D is unclear. Germline CDR1 reads SGHTA; CDR2 reads FQGNSA. CDR3 length: 15 amino acids. Trimming left V 2 bases short and J 5 bases short, with 15 bases between. CDR3 residues: CASSLRGSQGTEAFF. In nucleotides, the CDR3 is TGTGCCAGCAGCTTAAGAGGCTCCCAAGGGACTGAAGCTTTCTTT.

This clonotype occurred many times. The genes are TRBV7-8 and TRBJ2-1; weak D call: TRBD2 (6 bases). Between the trimmed V and J ends, which lost 7 bases and 7 bases, there was a span of 26 bases. This CDR3 region has 17 residues. Germline V gives CDR1 SGHVS, CDR2 FQNEAQ. The DNA for the CDR3 is TGTGCCAGCACCTCTAATCGGTTAACCGAGACTAGGAATGAGCAGTTCTTC. Its protein is CASTSNRLTETRNEQFF.

The chain recombines TRBV20-1 with TRBJ2-1; TRBD1 agrees at 8 bases. Unmatched junction bases numbered 8, after V lost 4 bases and J lost 3 bases. CDR1 and CDR2 (germline): DFQATT, SNEGSKA (reference sequence). The CDR3 is 15 residues long. The CDR3 loop is CSAIGTGDVYNEQFF. DNA for the CDR3: TGCAGTGCTATTGGGACAGGCGACGTCTACAATGAGCAGTTCTTC.

The sample holds a few counts of this clonotype. This rearrangement joins TRBV7-8 to TRBJ2-1; possibly TRBD2 for D (7 bases). This CDR3 region has 15 residues. Germline lookup yields CDR1 SGHVS and CDR2 FQNEAQ. Trimming took off 2 bases at V and 2 bases at J, with 10 bases between the two ends. For the CDR3, the DNA is TGTGCCAGCAGCTTACGGGGGGCCCCCTACAATGAGCAGTTCTTC. It encodes CASSLRGAPYNEQFF.

This clonotype was seen a handful of times. The genes are TRBV4-1 and TRBJ1-1; 7 bases map to TRBD1. The J segment lost 7 bases and the V segment lost 0 bases, leaving 14 bases of the junction unmatched. This CDR3 has 17 residues. CDR1 is MGHRA, CDR2 YSYEKL, per germline. The CDR3 DNA follows: TGCGCCAGCAGCCAAGATCAGGGGGGCGTGGGGGTGAGTGAAGCTTTCTTT. It is translated as CASSQDQGGVGVSEAFF.

The chain combines TRBV6-6 with TRBJ2-1, with TRBD1 matching over 10 bases. The germline V gene encodes CDR1 MNHNY and CDR2 SVGAGI (reference sequence). The CDR3 sequence is 15 residues long. Trimming took 6 bases from V and 4 from J; bases not matched to a gene: 6. The CDR3, as DNA: TGTGCCAGCAGAACGACAGGGGGCGAGTACAATGAGCAGTTCTTC. Amino acid sequence: CASRTTGGEYNEQFF.

With regard to this clonotype: Relative to the germline gene, one junction end is altered; a read error may explain this. The CDR3 bases are TGCGCCAGCAGCCAGGCGACAGGTACAGGTACGCAGTATTTT. This gives the protein CASSQATGTGTQYF. This chain connects TRBV4-3 to TRBJ2-3, with D tentatively TRBD1 (6 bases). CDR1 is LGHNA, CDR2 YSLEER, per germline. The CDR3 runs 14 residues.

This clonotype was counted at least ten times. The CDR3 region is CASSTKGGTEQFF. The CDR3 DNA follows: TGTGCCAGCAGCACAAAAGGGGGAACTGAGCAGTTCTTC. The chain recombines TRBV7-2 with TRBJ2-1; possible D gene TRBD1, 6 bases. CDR3 length: 13 amino acids. Germline V CDR1 and CDR2: SGHTA, FQGNSA. Trimming took 5 bases from V and 9 from J, leaving 14 bases between them.

This rearrangement joins TRBV7-4 to TRBJ1-6; 9 bases fit TRBD1. J was trimmed by 10 bases and V by 6 bases; bases with no gene match: 10. The germline CDR1 and CDR2 sequences are SGHVT and SQSDAQ. The CDR3 runs 15 residues. In DNA, the CDR3 is TGTGCCAGCAGTGAACGGGGACAGGGCGGCTCACCCCTCCACTTT. This translates into CASSERGQGGSPLHF.